The clone carrying this TCR beta chain was recorded many times. This specimen comes from a study of identical twins. This CDR3 spans 12 amino acids. Germline V CDR1 and CDR2: DFQATT, SNEGSKA (reference sequence). Trimming removed 3 bases at V and 3 bases at J, with 8 bases between. TCRdb ran MiXCR on the 5' RACE reads and lists one entry per CDR3 protein. The profile covers just under 550,000 distinct CDR3 sequences, with 13% to 15% appearing a single time and 0.35% to 0.45% taken by the ten largest. The same specimen was also included in a second study, on yellow fever vaccine responses in identical twins.

This sequence originates from a woman in her late teens or twenties in good health. This chain connects TRBV20-1 to TRBJ2-5; possibly TRBD2 for D (5 bases). The sequencing input was CD4+ T cells sorted from blood. As DNA, the CDR3 is TGCAGTGCTAGTACGGGAAAAGAGACCCAGTACTTC. This sequence encodes CSASTGKETQYF.